This T cell receptor beta chain was identified in a study of tumor-infiltrating lymphocytes in primary liver carcinoma. Trimming took 6 bases from V and 0 from J, leaving 12 bases between them. In germline, CDR1 is SGHDN, CDR2 FVKESK. This CDR3 region has 16 residues. Co-extraction of both nucleic acids (RNA and DNA) used roughly 18-34 mg of unsorted bulk tissue. This clonotype was found a few times. Its cognate antigen is unknown. Overall study findings and caveats: The study found tumor-adjacent and tumor-blood pairs overlapped less than tumor region pairs.

A constant-region primer primed TCR beta cDNA synthesis from about 490 ng of total RNA. Three rounds of nested multiplex PCR with slightly modified ARM-PCR produced TCR beta libraries. It was with TRBV1-TRBV30 forward primers and a C-beta reverse primer that the first two PCR rounds were run, at about 10 cycles each. TCRdb ran MiXCR on the multiplex PCR reads and lists one entry per CDR3 protein. The data show just under 95,000 distinct CDR3 sequences, less than 75% seen once. The V gene is TRBV14, the J gene TRBJ2-6, with D possibly matching TRBD2 (5 bases). The receptor was isolated from a man aged 40-49 years with primary liver carcinoma and hepatitis B virus infection. Sequenced sample: tumor-adjacent normal liver tissue. The CDR3 DNA follows: TGTGCCAGCAGTCGCGAGAGGGCCTCTGGGGCCAACGTCCTGACTTTC. As protein: CASSRERASGANVLTF.